The entry below describes one T cell receptor beta chain. Germline lookup yields CDR1 SEHNR and CDR2 FQNEAQ (reference sequence). The CDR3 runs to 15 residues. Trimming stripped 3 bases from V and 5 bases from J, with 14 bases between. The data were produced by immunoSEQ multiplex PCR, yet TCRdb's version contains in-frame clones alone and is incomplete. The sample carries tens of thousands of clones, 80% to 95% recorded once. The data stem from a study of technical replicates of blood from a handful of donors. The chain joins TRBV7-9 to TRBJ2-1; weak D call: TRBD2 (6 bases). The receptor's source is a human donor in good health. Some clones in this sample may be carry-over from other donors' samples. Sequencing was done on a sample of T cells isolated from PBMCs. This CDR3 reads CASSLSPGLHNEQFF. CDR3 in DNA: TGTGCCAGCAGCTTGTCCCCAGGACTACACAATGAGCAGTTCTTC. The variable domain in full, with the rest retrieved from reference TRBV7-9 and TRBJ2-1, is DTGVSQNPRHKITKRGQNVTFRCDPISEHNRLYWYRQTLGQGPEFLTYFQNEAQLEKSRLLSDRFSAERPKGSFSTLEIQRTEQGDSAMYLCASSLSPGLHNEQFFGPGTRLTVL.